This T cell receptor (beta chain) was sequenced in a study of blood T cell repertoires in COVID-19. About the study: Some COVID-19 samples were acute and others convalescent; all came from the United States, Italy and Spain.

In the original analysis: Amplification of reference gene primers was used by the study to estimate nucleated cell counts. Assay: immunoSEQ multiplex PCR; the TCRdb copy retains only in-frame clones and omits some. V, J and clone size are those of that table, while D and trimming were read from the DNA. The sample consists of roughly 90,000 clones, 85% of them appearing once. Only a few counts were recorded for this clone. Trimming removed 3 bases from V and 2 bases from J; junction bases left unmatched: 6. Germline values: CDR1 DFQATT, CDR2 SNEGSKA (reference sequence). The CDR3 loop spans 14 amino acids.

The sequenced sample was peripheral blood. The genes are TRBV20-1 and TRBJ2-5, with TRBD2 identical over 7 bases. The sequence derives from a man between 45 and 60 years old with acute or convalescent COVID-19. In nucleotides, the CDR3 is TGCAGTGCTAGTCAAGGGCGGGGGCAAGAGACCCAGTACTTC. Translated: CSASQGRGQETQYF.